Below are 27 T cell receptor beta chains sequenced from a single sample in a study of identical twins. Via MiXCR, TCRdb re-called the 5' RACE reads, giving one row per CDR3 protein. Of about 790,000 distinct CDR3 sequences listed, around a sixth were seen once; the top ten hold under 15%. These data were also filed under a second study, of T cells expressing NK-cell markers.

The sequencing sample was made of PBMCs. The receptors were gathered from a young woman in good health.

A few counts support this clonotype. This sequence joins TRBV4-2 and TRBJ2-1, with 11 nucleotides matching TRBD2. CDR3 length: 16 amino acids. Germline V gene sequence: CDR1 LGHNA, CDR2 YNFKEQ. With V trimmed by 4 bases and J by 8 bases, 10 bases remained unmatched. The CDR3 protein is CASSRHSGGARDEQFF. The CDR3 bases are TGTGCCAGCAGCCGCCATAGCGGGGGGGCCAGGGATGAGCAGTTCTTC.

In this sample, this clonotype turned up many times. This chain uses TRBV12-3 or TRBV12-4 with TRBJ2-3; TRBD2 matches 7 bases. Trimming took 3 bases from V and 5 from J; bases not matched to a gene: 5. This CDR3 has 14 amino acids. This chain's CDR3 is CASSLGSGGDTQYF. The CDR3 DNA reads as TGTGCCAGCAGTTTGGGGTCGGGAGGAGATACGCAGTATTTT.

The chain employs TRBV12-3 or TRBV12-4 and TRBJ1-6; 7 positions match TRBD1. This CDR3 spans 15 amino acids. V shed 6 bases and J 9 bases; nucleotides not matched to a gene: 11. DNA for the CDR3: TGTGCCAGCAGACCCCCAGGGGGGGCTGGTTCACCCCTCCACTTT. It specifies CASRPPGGAGSPLHF.

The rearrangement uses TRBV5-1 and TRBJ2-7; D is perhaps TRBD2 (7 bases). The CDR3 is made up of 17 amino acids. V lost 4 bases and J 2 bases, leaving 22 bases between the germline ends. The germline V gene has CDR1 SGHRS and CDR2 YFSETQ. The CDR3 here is CASSGRGLGQRPYEQYF. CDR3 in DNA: TGCGCCAGCAGCGGGCGAGGACTAGGACAGCGCCCCTACGAGCAGTACTTC.

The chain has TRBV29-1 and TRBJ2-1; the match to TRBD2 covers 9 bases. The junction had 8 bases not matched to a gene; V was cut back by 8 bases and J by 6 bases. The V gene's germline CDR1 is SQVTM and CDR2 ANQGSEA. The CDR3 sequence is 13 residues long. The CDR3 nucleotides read TGCAGCTCCGCGGTAGCGGGGGCCAATGAGCAGTTCTTC. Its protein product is CSSAVAGANEQFF.

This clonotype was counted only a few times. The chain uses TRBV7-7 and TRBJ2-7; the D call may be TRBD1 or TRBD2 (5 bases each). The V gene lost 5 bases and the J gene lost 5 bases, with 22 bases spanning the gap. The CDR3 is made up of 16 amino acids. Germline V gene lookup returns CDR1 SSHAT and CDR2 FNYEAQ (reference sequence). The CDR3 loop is CASSTRDRPTFNEQYF. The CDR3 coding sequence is TGTGCCAGCAGCACCCGGGACCGACCGACCTTTAACGAGCAGTACTTC. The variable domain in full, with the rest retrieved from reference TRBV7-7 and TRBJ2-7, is GAGVSQSPRYKVTKRGQDVTLRCDPISSHATLYWYQQALGQGPEFLTYFNYEAQPDKSGLPSDRFSAERPEGSISTLTIQRTEQRDSAMYRCASSTRDRPTFNEQYFGPGTRLTVT.

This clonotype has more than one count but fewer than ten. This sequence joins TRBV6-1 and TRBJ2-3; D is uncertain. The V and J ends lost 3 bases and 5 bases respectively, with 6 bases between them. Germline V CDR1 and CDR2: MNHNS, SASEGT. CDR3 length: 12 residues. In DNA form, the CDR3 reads TGTGCCAGCAGTGATGACGGAGATACGCAGTATTTT. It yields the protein CASSDDGDTQYF.

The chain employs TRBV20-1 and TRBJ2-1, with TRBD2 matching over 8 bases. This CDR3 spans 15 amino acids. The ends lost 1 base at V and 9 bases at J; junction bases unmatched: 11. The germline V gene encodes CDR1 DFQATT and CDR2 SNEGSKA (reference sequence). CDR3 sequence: CSARVNGRAMGEQFF. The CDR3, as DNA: TGCAGTGCTAGAGTTAACGGGAGGGCCATGGGTGAGCAGTTCTTC.

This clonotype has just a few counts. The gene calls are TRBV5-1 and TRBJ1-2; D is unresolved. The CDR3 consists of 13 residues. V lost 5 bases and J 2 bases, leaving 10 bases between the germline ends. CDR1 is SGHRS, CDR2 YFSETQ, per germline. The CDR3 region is CASSHGRNYGYTF. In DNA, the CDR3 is TGCGCCAGCAGTCACGGACGGAACTATGGCTACACCTTC.

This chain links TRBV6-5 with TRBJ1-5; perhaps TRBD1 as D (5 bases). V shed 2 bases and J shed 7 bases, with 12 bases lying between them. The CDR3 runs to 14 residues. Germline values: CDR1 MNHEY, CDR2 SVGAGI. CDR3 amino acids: CASSYRGRDQPQHF. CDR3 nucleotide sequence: TGTGCCAGCAGTTACAGGGGCAGGGACCAGCCCCAGCATTTT.

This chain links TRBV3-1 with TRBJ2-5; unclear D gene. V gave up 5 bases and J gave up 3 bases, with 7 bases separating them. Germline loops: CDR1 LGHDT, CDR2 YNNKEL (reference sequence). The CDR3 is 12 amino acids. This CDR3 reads CASSWTKETQYF. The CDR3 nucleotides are TGTGCCAGCAGCTGGACGAAAGAGACCCAGTACTTC.

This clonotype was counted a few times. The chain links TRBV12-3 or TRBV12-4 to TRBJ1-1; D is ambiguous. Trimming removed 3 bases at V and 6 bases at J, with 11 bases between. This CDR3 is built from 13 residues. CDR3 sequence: CASSFLGRAEAFF. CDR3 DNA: TGTGCCAGCAGTTTTTTGGGGAGGGCTGAAGCTTTCTTT.

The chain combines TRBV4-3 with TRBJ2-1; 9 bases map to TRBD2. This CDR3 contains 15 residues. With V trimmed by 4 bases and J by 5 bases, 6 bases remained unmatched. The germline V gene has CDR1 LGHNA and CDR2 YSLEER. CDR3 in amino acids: CASSRGLARNNEQFF. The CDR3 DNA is TGCGCCAGCAGCCGAGGACTAGCGAGAAACAATGAGCAGTTCTTC.

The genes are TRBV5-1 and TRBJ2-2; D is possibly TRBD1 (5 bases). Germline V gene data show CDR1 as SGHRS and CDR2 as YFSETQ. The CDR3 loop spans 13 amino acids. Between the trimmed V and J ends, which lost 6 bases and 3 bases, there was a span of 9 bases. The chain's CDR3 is CASKVQDTGELFF. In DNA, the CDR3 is TGCGCCAGCAAAGTACAGGACACCGGGGAGCTGTTTTTT.

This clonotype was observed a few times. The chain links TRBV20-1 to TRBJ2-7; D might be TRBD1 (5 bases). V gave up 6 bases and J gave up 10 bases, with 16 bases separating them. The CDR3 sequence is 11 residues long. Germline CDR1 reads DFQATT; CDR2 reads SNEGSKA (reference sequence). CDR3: CSAQSQGDQYF. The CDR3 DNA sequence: TGCAGTGCCCAATCCCAGGGCGATCAGTACTTC.

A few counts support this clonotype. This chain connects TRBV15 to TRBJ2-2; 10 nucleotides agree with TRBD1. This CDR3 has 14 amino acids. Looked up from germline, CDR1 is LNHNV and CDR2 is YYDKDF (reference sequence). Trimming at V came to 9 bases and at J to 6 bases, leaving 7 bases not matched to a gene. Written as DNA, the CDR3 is TGTGCCACACGAACAGGGACAGGGGCCGGGGAGCTGTTTTTT. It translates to CATRTGTGAGELFF.

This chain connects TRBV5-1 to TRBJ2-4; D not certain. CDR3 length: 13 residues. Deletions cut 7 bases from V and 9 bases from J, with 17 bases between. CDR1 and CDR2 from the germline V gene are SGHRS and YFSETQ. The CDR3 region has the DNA TGCGCCAGCCAAATAAATGAGGAAGGCATTCAGTACTTC. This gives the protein CASQINEEGIQYF.

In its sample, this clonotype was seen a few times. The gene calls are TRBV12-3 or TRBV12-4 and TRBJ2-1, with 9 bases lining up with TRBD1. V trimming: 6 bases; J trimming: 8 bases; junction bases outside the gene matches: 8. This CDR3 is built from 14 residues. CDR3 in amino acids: CASRETGGSDEQFF. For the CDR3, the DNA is TGTGCCAGCAGGGAGACAGGGGGAAGTGATGAGCAGTTCTTC.

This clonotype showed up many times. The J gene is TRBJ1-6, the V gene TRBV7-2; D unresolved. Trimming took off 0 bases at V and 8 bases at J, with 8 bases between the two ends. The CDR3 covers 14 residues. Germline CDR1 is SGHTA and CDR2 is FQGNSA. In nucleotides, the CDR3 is TGTGCCAGCAGCTTAGCGGGTCCTTATTCACCCCTCCACTTT. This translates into CASSLAGPYSPLHF.

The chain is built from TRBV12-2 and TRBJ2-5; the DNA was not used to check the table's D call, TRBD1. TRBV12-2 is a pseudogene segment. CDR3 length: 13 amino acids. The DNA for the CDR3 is TGTGCAAGTCGCCTGGGGGCCAAAGAGACCCAGTACTTC. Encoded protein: CASRLGAKETQYF.

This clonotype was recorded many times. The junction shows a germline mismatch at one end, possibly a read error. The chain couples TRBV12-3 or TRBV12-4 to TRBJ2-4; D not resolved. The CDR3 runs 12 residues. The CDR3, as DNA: TGTGCCAGCAGTTTAATCGGCATTCCGGAATCCTTC. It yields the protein CASSLIGIPESF.

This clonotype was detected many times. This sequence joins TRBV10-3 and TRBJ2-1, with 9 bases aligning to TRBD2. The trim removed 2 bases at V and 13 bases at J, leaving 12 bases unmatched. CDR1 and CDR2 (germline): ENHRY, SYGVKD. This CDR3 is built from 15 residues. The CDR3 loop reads CAISEDRLAGTTQFF. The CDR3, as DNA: TGTGCCATCAGTGAGGACAGGCTAGCGGGAACAACCCAGTTCTTC.

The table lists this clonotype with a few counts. DNA of the CDR3: TGTGCCAGCAGCTTGGGCAGGGGAGACTCTGGGGCCAACGTCCTGACTTTC. Protein sequence: CASSLGRGDSGANVLTF. The chain uses TRBV5-6 and TRBJ2-6; D is perhaps TRBD1 (6 bases). Trimming removed 0 bases at V and 0 bases at J, with 10 bases between. CDR1 and CDR2 from the germline V gene are SGHDT and YYEEEE. The CDR3 is made up of 17 amino acids.

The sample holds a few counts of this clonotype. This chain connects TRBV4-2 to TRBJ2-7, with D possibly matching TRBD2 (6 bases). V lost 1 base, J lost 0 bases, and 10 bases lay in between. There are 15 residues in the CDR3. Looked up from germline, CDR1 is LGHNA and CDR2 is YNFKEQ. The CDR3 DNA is TGTGCCAGCAGCCAAGTGGTCGGGGGCTCCTACGAGCAGTACTTC. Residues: CASSQVVGGSYEQYF.

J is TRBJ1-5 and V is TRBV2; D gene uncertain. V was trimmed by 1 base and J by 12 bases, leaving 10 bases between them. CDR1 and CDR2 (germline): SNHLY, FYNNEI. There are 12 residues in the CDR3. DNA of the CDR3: TGTGCCAGCAGTGAAGGTGGACTTAACCAGCATTTT. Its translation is CASSEGGLNQHF.

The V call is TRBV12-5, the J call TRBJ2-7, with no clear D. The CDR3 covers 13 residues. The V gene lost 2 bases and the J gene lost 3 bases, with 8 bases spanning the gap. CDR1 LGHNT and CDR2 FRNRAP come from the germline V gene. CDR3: CASGLNPYYEQYF. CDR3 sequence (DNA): TGTGCTAGTGGTTTGAACCCCTACTACGAGCAGTACTTC.

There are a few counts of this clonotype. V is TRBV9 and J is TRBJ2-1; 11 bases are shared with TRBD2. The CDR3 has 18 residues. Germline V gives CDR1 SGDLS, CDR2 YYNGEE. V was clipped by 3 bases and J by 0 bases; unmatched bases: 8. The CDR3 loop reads CASSATTSGVSSYNEQFF. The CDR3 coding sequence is TGTGCCAGCAGCGCGACGACTAGCGGGGTAAGCTCCTACAATGAGCAGTTCTTC.